This T cell receptor beta chain emerged from a study of radiotherapy plus CTLA-4 blockade in lung cancer. The assay was immunoSEQ multiplex PCR, and TCRdb's table has in-frame clones only and misses some. The sample comprises approximately 100,000 clones, over 65% of which are singletons, and 2% to 3% rests with the top ten. Trimming removed 6 bases from V and 5 bases from J, with 4 bases in between. The CDR3 is 10 residues long. From germline, CDR1 is SGHVS and CDR2 FQNEAQ. This chain joins TRBV7-8 and TRBJ2-5, with D hard to call. The receptor was derived from a human donor with non-small cell lung cancer that progressed on radiotherapy plus ipilimumab. Some clones in this sample may be carry-over from other donors' samples. Source: peripheral blood, taken from a patient treated with radiotherapy plus ipilimumab. Here the CDR3 reads CASRDETQYF. CDR3 bases: TGTGCCAGCAGGGATGAGACCCAGTACTTC.